The next 20 T cell receptor beta chains were all read from a single sample in a study of blood T cell repertoires in COVID-19. The method was immunoSEQ multiplex PCR; TCRdb's version includes in-frame clones alone and lacks a portion of them. The profile shows approximately 140,000 clones, 84% of them singletons. What was sequenced was PBMCs or T cells enriched from blood (not recorded which). The receptors shown here come from a man aged 50 to 59 in a cohort exposed to, infected with or recovered from COVID-19 (not recorded which).

The chain employs TRBV28 and TRBJ2-3; 12 bases line up with TRBD2. The CDR3 runs to 16 residues. The V segment lost 3 bases and the J segment 10 bases; nucleotides outside the gene matches: 11. Germline assignment: CDR1 MDHEN and CDR2 SYDVKM. Here the CDR3 reads CASSFPGLAGPEAQYF. The CDR3 DNA reads as TGTGCCAGCAGTTTTCCGGGACTAGCGGGCCCTGAGGCGCAGTATTTT.

V usage is TRBV2 and J usage is TRBJ2-3; TRBD2 aligns across 7 bases. CDR1 SNHLY and CDR2 FYNNEI come from the germline V gene. V lost 6 bases, J lost 2 bases, and 11 bases stayed unmatched. The CDR3 runs 16 residues. CDR3 DNA: TGTGCCAGCAGGAGCGGGACGGTCGACCCCACAGATACGCAGTATTTT. Protein sequence: CASRSGTVDPTDTQYF.

The genes are TRBV24-1 and TRBJ2-3; the match to TRBD2 covers 8 bases. The CDR3 loop spans 15 amino acids. Per the germline V gene, CDR1 is KGHDR and CDR2 is SFDVKD. V shed 4 bases, J shed 6 bases, and the junction held 8 bases outside the gene matches. The DNA of the CDR3 is TGTGCCACCAGTGACACACTAGCGGCCCAGGATACGCAGTATTTT. Its translation is CATSDTLAAQDTQYF.

The chain links TRBV14 to TRBJ1-2; TRBD1 matches at 9 bases. J gave up 5 bases and V 4 bases, and 2 bases lay outside the gene matches. Germline V CDR1 and CDR2: SGHDN, FVKESK. CDR3 length equals 13 residues. The CDR3 protein is CASSPGQGYGYTF. The CDR3 DNA reads TGTGCCAGCAGCCCTGGACAGGGGTATGGCTACACCTTC.

This chain connects TRBV10-3 to TRBJ2-2, with 11 nucleotides matching TRBD1. Per the germline V gene, CDR1 is ENHRY and CDR2 is SYGVKD. Trimming took 5 bases from V and 6 from J; bases not matched to a gene: 5. This CDR3 contains 15 residues. The CDR3 region is CAISSGTGGPGELFF. CDR3 DNA sequence: TGTGCCATCAGTTCCGGGACAGGGGGTCCCGGGGAGCTGTTTTTT.

The chain couples TRBV3-1 (or the pseudogene TRBV3-2) to TRBJ2-2; D is perhaps TRBD1 (6 bases). Germline CDR1 is LGHDT and CDR2 is YNNKEL (reference sequence). V gave up 4 bases and J gave up 6 bases, with 9 bases separating them. The CDR3 loop spans 13 amino acids. The CDR3 sequence: CASSLKGAGELFF. The CDR3 DNA reads as TGTGCCAGCAGCCTCAAGGGGGCCGGGGAGCTGTTTTTT.

This clone was picked up one time. This chain joins TRBV28 and TRBJ1-6; D gene unclear. Trimming took off 3 bases at V and 10 bases at J, with 13 bases between the two ends. The CDR3 runs to 14 residues. Germline V gene sequence: CDR1 MDHEN, CDR2 SYDVKM. DNA of the CDR3: TGTGCCAGCAGTTTTGAGGCAGCCCTCTCACCCCTCCACTTT. Translating gives CASSFEAALSPLHF. Combining the CDR3 with reference TRBV28 and TRBJ1-6 gives the whole variable domain DVKVTQSSRYLVKRTGEKVFLECVQDMDHENMFWYRQDPGLGLRLIYFSYDVKMKEKGDIPEGYSVSREKKERFSLILESASTNQTSMYLCASSFEAALSPLHFGNGTRLTVT.

This clone has only a few counts. The gene calls are TRBV7-2 and TRBJ2-1; maybe TRBD2 (6 bases). The CDR3 runs to 12 residues. Looked up from germline, CDR1 is SGHTA and CDR2 is FQGNSA. Trimming took off 2 bases at V and 10 bases at J, with 9 bases between the two ends. The CDR3 is CASSLYSGEQFF. The CDR3 DNA reads TGTGCCAGCAGCTTATATAGCGGAGAGCAGTTCTTC.

This chain links TRBV28 with TRBJ2-5; TRBD2 might be the D (6 bases). In germline, CDR1 is MDHEN, CDR2 SYDVKM. This CDR3 is 16 amino acids long. V lost 2 bases and J lost 2, with 15 bases in between. As DNA, the CDR3 is TGTGCCAGCAGTTTAATGGGTCTGGGACTGCAAGAGACCCAGTACTTC. Amino acid sequence: CASSLMGLGLQETQYF. The complete variable domain, with remaining parts taken from reference TRBV28 and TRBJ2-5, reads DVKVTQSSRYLVKRTGEKVFLECVQDMDHENMFWYRQDPGLGLRLIYFSYDVKMKEKGDIPEGYSVSREKKERFSLILESASTNQTSMYLCASSLMGLGLQETQYFGPGTRLLVL.

The V and J genes are TRBV11-2 and TRBJ1-2; TRBD1 matches at 7 bases. CDR3 length: 13 residues. CDR1 SGHAT and CDR2 FQNNGV come from the germline V gene. V gave up 5 bases and J gave up 4 bases; unmatched junction bases: 4. CDR3 in amino acids: CASSRQGVYGYTF. DNA for the CDR3: TGTGCCAGCAGCCGACAGGGCGTCTATGGCTACACCTTC.

The chain links TRBV5-6 to TRBJ2-7, with TRBD2 identical over 7 bases. V gave up 2 bases and J gave up 3 bases; unmatched junction bases: 2. From germline, CDR1 is SGHDT and CDR2 YYEEEE. The length of the CDR3 is 13 residues. The CDR3 protein is CASSFASGYEQYF. Written as DNA, the CDR3 is TGTGCCAGCAGCTTCGCTAGCGGCTACGAGCAGTACTTC.

The chain has TRBV30 and TRBJ2-3; D not certain. The CDR3 loop spans 13 amino acids. Germline values: CDR1 GTSNPN, CDR2 SVGIG (reference sequence). The V end was cut by 3 bases, the J end by 1 base, with 8 bases between. In nucleotides, the CDR3 is TGTGCCTGGAGCACTATCGGCACAGATACGCAGTATTTT. It translates to CAWSTIGTDTQYF.

J is TRBJ2-5 and V is TRBV14; D perhaps matches TRBD2 (6 bases). The germline V and J ends were trimmed by 5 bases and 5 bases, with 9 bases remaining between them. The CDR3 totals 12 residues. CDR1 SGHDN and CDR2 FVKESK come from the germline V gene. CDR3 sequence: CASSYGGETQYF. The CDR3, as DNA: TGTGCCAGCAGCTACGGAGGGGAGACCCAGTACTTC.

This rearrangement joins TRBV10-1 to TRBJ2-1, with 8 bases matching TRBD2. CDR3 length: 17 amino acids. The trim removed 2 bases at V and 2 bases at J, leaving 8 bases unmatched. Germline CDR1 reads WNHNN; CDR2 reads SYGVQD (reference sequence). CDR3 nucleotides: TGCGCCAGCAGTGAGGCGATAGCGGGGCCGACCTACAATGAGCAGTTCTTC. This codes for CASSEAIAGPTYNEQFF.

The chain combines TRBV27 with TRBJ1-3; D is ambiguous. Trimming cost V 2 bases and J 4 bases, with 6 bases left between them. Germline V lookup: CDR1 MNHEY, CDR2 SMNVEV (reference sequence). The CDR3 runs to 13 residues. CDR3 coding DNA: TGTGCCAGCAGTTTAGCCAGGGGAAACACCATATATTTT. Residues: CASSLARGNTIYF.

The gene calls are TRBV7-2 and TRBJ2-1; 7 positions match TRBD1. The CDR3 totals 15 residues. Germline V gene sequence: CDR1 SGHTA, CDR2 FQGNSA. V shed 2 bases and J 8 bases; nucleotides not matched to a gene: 9. The CDR3 region is CASSLPNRGGHEQFF. The CDR3 DNA is TGTGCCAGCAGCTTACCGAACAGGGGTGGCCATGAGCAGTTCTTC.

The V call is TRBV6-5, the J call TRBJ2-7; 9 bases agree with TRBD2. CDR3 size: 14 residues. Trimming at V came to 5 bases and at J to 2 bases, leaving 4 bases not matched to a gene. Germline lookup yields CDR1 MNHEY and CDR2 SVGAGI. The chain's CDR3 is CASSLIAGAYEQYF. CDR3 bases: TGTGCCAGCAGTCTTATAGCGGGGGCCTACGAGCAGTACTTC.

CDR3 region: CASSLETVDYGYTF. The CDR3 nucleotides read TGTGCCAGCAGCTTAGAGACAGTCGACTATGGCTACACCTTC. The chain combines TRBV7-2 with TRBJ1-2, with a possible D match to TRBD1 (5 bases). Germline assignment: CDR1 SGHTA and CDR2 FQGNSA. V lost 1 base, J lost 3 bases, and 9 bases lay in between. The CDR3 is made up of 14 amino acids. The full variable domain, completed using reference TRBV7-2 and TRBJ1-2, is GAGVSQSPSNKVTEKGKDVELRCDPISGHTALYWYRQSLGQGLEFLIYFQGNSAPDKSGLPSDRFSAERTGGSVSTLTIQRTQQEDSAVYLCASSLETVDYGYTFGSGTRLTVV.

V is TRBV7-2 and J is TRBJ2-5, with D perhaps TRBD1 (6 bases). From germline, CDR1 is SGHTA and CDR2 FQGNSA. The CDR3 totals 16 residues. The germline V and J ends were trimmed by 5 bases and 2 bases, with 18 bases remaining between them. Here the CDR3 DNA reads TGTGCCAGCAGCCCTTCAGGACAGATAAATCAAGAGACCCAGTACTTC. Its translation is CASSPSGQINQETQYF. The variable domain in full, completed from reference TRBV7-2 and TRBJ2-5, reads GAGVSQSPSNKVTEKGKDVELRCDPISGHTALYWYRQSLGQGLEFLIYFQGNSAPDKSGLPSDRFSAERTGGSVSTLTIQRTQQEDSAVYLCASSPSGQINQETQYFGPGTRLLVL.

The count of this clone is one. The gene calls are TRBV7-9 and TRBJ2-1, with unresolved D. The V end was cut by 5 bases, the J end by 7 bases, with 12 bases between. The CDR3 runs 13 residues. Germline loops: CDR1 SEHNR, CDR2 FQNEAQ (reference sequence). Written as DNA, the CDR3 is TGTGCCAGCAGCGCCCCCGGGTGGAATGAGCAGTTCTTC. As protein: CASSAPGWNEQFF.